This note documents a single T cell receptor (beta chain) sequence. These data belong to a study of graft-versus-host responses after intestinal transplantation. Turning to the study itself: Multivisceral, liver-intestinal, or isolated intestinal grafts were transplanted into recipients.

Profiled with immunoSEQ multiplex PCR; TCRdb holds only in-frame clones, not every one. The table lists some 40,000 clones, 89% of them singletons, with around 7% in the top ten. The CDR3 totals 12 residues. V dropped 2 bases and J dropped 8 bases, with 9 bases sitting between them. Germline values: CDR1 MNHEY, CDR2 SVGAGI. The sequenced sample was PBMCs, obtained around 280 days after transplant. The TCR comes from a human patient who received an intestinal transplant, so some T cells may come from the graft donor. V gene TRBV6-5 combines with J gene TRBJ1-2, with D unresolved. CDR3 loop: CASSYRVNGYTF. The CDR3 coding sequence is TGTGCCAGCAGTTACAGGGTGAACGGCTACACCTTC.